This is a list of T cell receptor beta chains from one sample in a study of lymphopenia after photon versus proton radiotherapy. The data were produced by immunoSEQ multiplex PCR, yet TCRdb's version contains in-frame clones alone and is incomplete. The profile shows tens of thousands of clones, around 85% of them singletons. This sample comprised peripheral blood, obtained from a patient treated with proton-based radiotherapy. The receptors stem from a man in his sixties with pancreatic cancer. The CDR3 runs from the conserved cysteine through the conserved F or W. Where a row states a size, it is once, few, many or the class of an expanded clone; other rows omit it.

>TRBV27|-|14
CASSPGGVTREQYF
>TRBV28|-|13
CASSVVSPNIQYF
>TRBV25-1|few|12
CASSDRAYEQYF
>TRBV6-1|-|13
CALEPSSYNEQFF
>TRBV29-1|few|13
CSVGLTGVRGYTF
>TRBV28|-|14
CASMIGVGANVLTF
>TRBV10-3|-|17
CAISESGPPGQGEKLFF
>TRBV6-5|-|13
CARRGPMNTEAFF
>TRBV9|-|16
CASSVEALDDTGELFF
>TRBV7-2|-|16
CASSSQTGARENIQYF
>TRBV20-1|-|11
CSVWDHNEQFF
>TRBV18|-|18
CASSPLGLAGTYQETQYF
>TRBV7-2|-|12
CASSFSTGELFF
>TRBV13|-|12
CASSALLSEAFF
>TRBV19|-|15
CASSLTRGGYNEQFF
>TRBV30|-|14
CAQNDLHGGEKLFF
>TRBV6-6|once|15
CASRKTTGGDTEAFF
>TRBV19|few|13
CASSTSRNYEQYF
>TRBV4-1|-|19
CASSQDSLAGGPRGETQYF
>TRBV7-2|-|14
CASSANVGNQPQHF
>TRBV7-8|-|18
CASSLPLRLAGLNNEQFF
>TRBV5-1|-|14
CASSWVAGDTEAFF
>TRBV28|-|15
CASSLTPGGTGELFF
>TRBV6-1|-|14
CASAVGLAGVEQYF
>TRBV18|-|12
CASGSSTDTQYF
>TRBV5-1|-|13
CASSMGTGTGYTF
>TRBV27|-|13
CASKHRGEETQYF
>TRBV18|-|16
CASSPDSAMYQETQYF
>TRBV20-1|-|10
CSARDYEAFF
>TRBV5-5|-|15
CASSTGTGGQYEQYF
>TRBV25-1|-|14
CASSEWGDLNEQFF
>TRBV7-8|-|14
CASSHRVSYNEQFF
>TRBV7-9|-|14
CASSWEGQQYEQYF
>TRBV5-1|once|16
CASSPDRGSSYNEQFF
>TRBV6-1|once|14
CASSKLTGQETQYF
>TRBV14|-|14
CASSPDRAWNTIYF
>TRBV27|-|13
CASSLLDAAEQYF
>TRBV5-4|-|13
CASSLETYNEQYF